A single sample is the source of the 12 T cell receptor beta chains below, sequenced in a study of blood T cell repertoires in COVID-19. The method was immunoSEQ multiplex PCR; TCRdb's version includes in-frame clones alone and lacks a portion of them. The profile shows roughly 500,000 clones, approximately 85% of them singletons. The sample was peripheral blood. The receptors were sampled from a human donor in a cohort sampled during active COVID-19.

CDR3 bases: TGTGCCAGCAGCCAACTCGGCGGTCCGGACACCATATATTTT. This sequence encodes CASSQLGGPDTIYF. The chain carries TRBV3-1 (or the pseudogene TRBV3-2) and TRBJ1-3; the D is unclear. Looked up from germline, CDR1 is LGHDT and CDR2 is YNNKEL (reference sequence). V dropped 2 bases and J dropped 8 bases, with 13 bases sitting between them. CDR3 length: 14 amino acids.

The chain is built from TRBV9 and TRBJ1-3; 11 bases map to TRBD1. CDR1 and CDR2 from the germline V gene are SGDLS and YYNGEE. CDR3 size: 17 residues. Germline trimming cut 0 bases from V and 2 bases from J; bases unmatched to any gene: 4. This chain's CDR3 is CASSVAAGQGAGNTIYF. DNA of the CDR3: TGTGCCAGCAGCGTAGCTGCGGGACAGGGGGCTGGAAACACCATATATTTT.

The chain recombines TRBV6-6 with TRBJ2-7, with TRBD2 as a possible D gene (5 bases). The germline V gene encodes CDR1 MNHNY and CDR2 SVGAGI (reference sequence). The CDR3 extends over 14 amino acids. The V and J ends lost 0 bases and 5 bases respectively, with 11 bases between them. The CDR3 DNA sequence: TGTGCCAGCAGTTACTCGTCTAGCCGCGACGAGCAGTACTTC. Translation gives CASSYSSSRDEQYF.

The genes are TRBV2 and TRBJ2-1; possibly TRBD2 for D (6 bases). Germline V gene data show CDR1 as SNHLY and CDR2 as FYNNEI. CDR3 length equals 13 residues. Trimming left V 8 bases short and J 4 bases short, with 12 bases between. The CDR3 loop is CASRDWLYNEQFF. CDR3 nucleotide sequence: TGTGCCAGCCGGGACTGGCTTTACAATGAGCAGTTCTTC.

A few counts support this clone. The chain links TRBV24-1 to TRBJ2-1; 9 bases are a match to TRBD2. This CDR3 is built from 12 residues. The J segment lost 7 bases and the V segment lost 9 bases, leaving 3 bases of the junction unmatched. CDR1 and CDR2 (germline): KGHDR, SFDVKD. As DNA, the CDR3 is TGTGCCACCGGGACTAGCCCAAATGAGCAGTTCTTC. Encoded protein: CATGTSPNEQFF.

This chain connects TRBV11-3 to TRBJ2-1; no reliable D call. The CDR3 runs 13 residues. Trimming removed 2 bases from V and 8 bases from J, with 10 bases in between. CDR1 is SGHNT and CDR2 is YENEEA in the germline V gene. CDR3 sequence reads: CASSLTYFDEQFF. The CDR3 nucleotides read TGTGCCAGCAGCTTAACTTACTTCGATGAGCAGTTCTTC.

This chain joins TRBV19 and TRBJ1-2; TRBD1 matches 7 bases. The germline CDR1 and CDR2 sequences are LNHDA and SQIVND (reference sequence). J was trimmed by 3 bases and V by 5 bases; bases with no gene match: 9. The CDR3 has 15 amino acids. DNA for the CDR3: TGTGCCAGTAGTCCCCAGGGGGGCGCAGACTATGGCTACACCTTC. This gives the protein CASSPQGGADYGYTF.

This clone was detected only once. The chain employs TRBV21-1 and TRBJ1-1; the table's D gene call, TRBD1, was not cross checked with the DNA. TRBV21-1 is given as a pseudogene. The length of the CDR3 is 12 residues. DNA of the CDR3: TGTGCCAGCAGGACGACAAACACTGAAGCTTTCTTT. Its protein is CASRTTNTEAFF.

The V gene is TRBV20-1, the J gene TRBJ2-1; TRBD2 matches 9 bases. Germline V gene data show CDR1 as DFQATT and CDR2 as SNEGSKA (reference sequence). V gave up 3 bases and J gave up 8 bases; unmatched junction bases: 8. The CDR3 is 14 amino acids. The CDR3 protein is CSASGLAGFDEQFF. The CDR3 region has the DNA TGCAGTGCTAGTGGTCTAGCGGGGTTCGATGAGCAGTTCTTC.

This clone has just a few counts. The rearrangement uses TRBV19 and TRBJ1-2; 7 positions match TRBD1. Per the germline V gene, CDR1 is LNHDA and CDR2 is SQIVND (reference sequence). V lost 10 bases, J lost 0 bases, and 5 bases stayed unmatched. This CDR3 spans 13 amino acids. This chain's CDR3 is CAIRDRTNYGYTF. In nucleotides, the CDR3 is TGTGCCATCAGGGACAGAACTAACTATGGCTACACCTTC.

CDR3 amino acids: CASSTGLAGGASYNEQFF. The CDR3 coding sequence is TGTGCCAGTAGTACGGGACTAGCGGGGGGGGCCTCCTACAATGAGCAGTTCTTC. The rearrangement joins TRBV19 to TRBJ2-1; 16 bases fit TRBD2. This CDR3 is built from 18 residues. V lost 4 bases and J lost 0; bases outside the gene matches: 3. CDR1 and CDR2 (germline): LNHDA, SQIVND (reference sequence).

V is TRBV5-1 and J is TRBJ2-7; 8 bases align to TRBD2. CDR1 and CDR2 from the germline V gene are SGHRS and YFSETQ. After removal of 4 bases from V and 7 bases from J, the junction contained 13 bases not matched to a gene. This CDR3 contains 15 residues. In nucleotides, the CDR3 is TGCGCCAGCAGCCCGGAGGGGCTGCGGGGGGAAGAGCAGTACTTC. Amino acid sequence: CASSPEGLRGEEQYF.